Listed below are T cell receptor beta chains from one sample, sequenced in a study of blood T cell repertoires in COVID-19. Measured with immunoSEQ multiplex PCR; TCRdb has only the in-frame clones, and not every one. The data show approximately 250,000 clones, 80% to 90% seen once. Sequencing used PBMCs or T cells enriched from blood (not recorded which). These receptors all come from a woman in her twenties or thirties who had recovered from COVID-19. The CDR3 runs from the conserved cysteine through the conserved F or W. D genes are given only for firm matches. Expanded clones are given a class, and other clones once, few, many or no size at all.

>TRBJ1-5|NA|TRBV25-1|TRBD1
CASQGQGNNQPQHF
TGTGCCAGCCAGGGACAGGGGAACAATCAGCCCCAGCATTTT
>TRBJ1-3|NA|TRBV28|NA
CASSLPQASGNTIYF
TGTGCCAGCAGTTTGCCTCAAGCCTCTGGAAACACCATATATTTT
>TRBJ2-7|NA|TRBV5-6|TRBD1
CASSPDRDRPLYEQYF
TGTGCCAGCAGCCCTGATCGGGACAGGCCTCTCTACGAGCAGTACTTC
>TRBJ2-7|NA|TRBV7-9|NA
CASSGLAEQYF
TGTGCCAGCAGCGGGCTGGCCGAGCAGTACTTC
>TRBJ2-3|once|TRBV7-6|TRBD2
CASSLGARTSADTQYF
TGTGCCAGCAGCTTAGGGGCCCGGACTAGCGCCGATACGCAGTATTTT
>TRBJ1-2|NA|TRBV12-3/TRBV12-4|NA
CASSAGYGYTF
TGTGCCAGCTCTGCAGGGTATGGCTACACCTTC
>TRBJ2-1|NA|TRBV11-2|TRBD2
CASSQERGDYNEQFF
TGTGCCAGCAGCCAAGAGCGGGGGGATTACAATGAGCAGTTCTTC
>TRBJ2-7|NA|TRBV14|TRBD2
CASSQDQGLAGSSYEQYF
TGTGCCAGCAGCCAAGATCAGGGGCTAGCGGGGAGCTCCTACGAGCAGTACTTC
>TRBJ1-2|NA|TRBV7-2|NA
CASSLDSLYGYTF
TGTGCCAGCAGCTTAGACTCCCTCTATGGCTACACCTTC
>TRBJ1-6|NA|TRBV2|NA
CASSSQGSPLHF
TGTGCCAGCAGTTCACAGGGCTCACCCCTCCACTTT
>TRBJ1-1|NA|TRBV30|TRBD1
CAWRPGQGAEYTEAFF
TGTGCCTGGAGGCCGGGACAGGGTGCCGAATACACTGAAGCTTTCTTT
>TRBJ2-7|NA|TRBV7-2|TRBD1
CASSTQGASYEQYF
TGTGCCAGCAGCACCCAGGGGGCCTCCTACGAGCAGTACTTC
>TRBJ1-2|NA|TRBV19|NA
CASSHTEGLNYGYTF
TGTGCCAGTAGCCACACGGAGGGTTTAAACTATGGCTACACCTTC
>TRBJ1-3|once|TRBV5-1|TRBD1
CASSLAPTGQAGNTIYF
TGCGCCAGCAGCTTGGCTCCGACAGGGCAAGCCGGAAACACCATATATTTT
>TRBJ2-7|NA|TRBV6-6|TRBD1
CASIPGQGSSYEQYF
TGTGCCAGCATCCCCGGACAGGGAAGCTCCTACGAGCAGTACTTC
>TRBJ1-2|NA|TRBV5-5|TRBD1
CASSFRDRGRDGYTF
TGTGCCAGCAGCTTTCGGGACAGGGGGCGCGATGGCTACACCTTC
>TRBJ2-3|once|TRBV11-2|NA
CASSLDLSDTQYF
TGTGCCAGCAGCTTAGATTTATCAGATACGCAGTATTTT
>TRBJ2-7|NA|TRBV9|TRBD2
CASSVEGGRFYEQYF
TGTGCCAGCAGCGTAGAGGGCGGGAGGTTCTACGAGCAGTACTTC
>TRBJ1-1|NA|TRBV15|NA
CATSPKVTMNTEAFF
TGTGCCACCAGCCCTAAAGTAACCATGAACACTGAAGCTTTCTTT
>TRBJ2-7|NA|TRBV23-1|TRBD1
CASSQAGTGTYEQYF
TGCGCCAGCAGTCAGGCTGGGACAGGTACCTACGAGCAGTACTTC
>TRBJ2-1|NA|TRBV5-1|NA
CASAGRYEQFF
TGCGCCAGCGCAGGGCGGTACGAGCAGTTCTTC
>TRBJ2-6|NA|TRBV19|NA
CATSPGANVLTF
TGTGCCACCTCCCCTGGGGCCAACGTCCTGACTTTC
>TRBJ1-2|NA|TRBV11-2|TRBD1
CASSLSSGGNRGSYGYTF
TGTGCCAGCAGTCTATCCTCAGGGGGGAACAGGGGCAGCTATGGCTACACCTTC
>TRBJ1-5|few|TRBV6-2/TRBV6-3|NA
CASSYVSETGVYSNQPQHF
TGTGCCAGCAGTTACGTCTCCGAGACAGGAGTTTATAGCAATCAGCCCCAGCATTTT
>TRBJ2-7|NA|TRBV19|TRBD1
CARYRTGGLNSYEQYF
TGTGCCAGATATCGAACAGGGGGACTTAATTCCTACGAGCAGTACTTC
>TRBJ2-5|NA|TRBV7-3|NA
CASSFGQRETQYF
TGTGCCAGCAGCTTCGGACAGCGAGAGACCCAGTACTTC
>TRBJ1-5|NA|TRBV6-5|TRBD1
CASSRQGRSDQPQHF
TGTGCCAGCAGTCGACAGGGTAGGAGCGATCAGCCCCAGCATTTT
>TRBJ2-3|NA|TRBV9|TRBD1
CASSPSGTGGYTQYF
TGTGCCAGCAGCCCCTCCGGGACAGGGGGATATACGCAGTATTTT
>TRBJ2-1|NA|TRBV6-5|TRBD2
CASSFQSGSRGNEQFF
TGTGCCAGCAGTTTCCAGAGCGGGAGTCGGGGCAATGAGCAGTTCTTC
>TRBJ2-1|NA|TRBV18|TRBD2
CASSPPTGGSGRHEQFF
TGTGCCAGCTCACCACCAACTGGGGGTAGCGGGAGGCATGAGCAGTTCTTC
>TRBJ2-1|NA|TRBV5-1|NA
CASSLDSTYNEQFF
TGCGCCAGCAGCTTAGACAGCACTTACAATGAGCAGTTCTTC
>TRBJ1-2|NA|TRBV10-3|NA
CAISERGGEDSKGYTF
TGTGCCATCAGTGAGAGGGGCGGAGAGGATTCGAAAGGCTACACCTTC
>TRBJ1-1|NA|TRBV5-4|TRBD1
CASSLPQGGKTEAFF
TGTGCCAGCAGCCTCCCCCAGGGGGGTAAAACTGAAGCTTTCTTT
>TRBJ2-1|NA|TRBV11-2|TRBD2
CASSTIQGLGHNEQFF
TGTGCCAGCAGCACTATCCAGGGACTAGGGCACAATGAGCAGTTCTTC
>TRBJ1-6|NA|TRBV3-1/TRBV3-2|NA
CASSPRTLQPLHF
TGTGCCAGCAGCCCTCGGACACTTCAACCCCTCCACTTT
>TRBJ2-1|NA|TRBV19|TRBD1
CASSSTGQGDEQFF
TGTGCCAGTAGTTCGACGGGACAGGGCGATGAGCAGTTCTTC
>TRBJ2-7|NA|TRBV7-9|NA
CASSLDSRRYEQYF
TGTGCCAGCAGCTTAGATAGTCGGCGGTACGAGCAGTACTTC
>TRBJ1-3|NA|TRBV6-5|NA
CASKGGARSGNTIYF
TGTGCCAGTAAGGGAGGGGCCCGCTCTGGAAACACCATATATTTT
>TRBJ1-1|once|TRBV30|NA
CAWTLAGRGGEAFF
TGTGCCTGGACCCTAGCGGGCAGGGGAGGTGAAGCTTTCTTT
>TRBJ2-5|NA|TRBV24-1|NA
CATSDSKAFQETQYF
TGTGCCACCAGTGATTCAAAAGCTTTTCAAGAGACCCAGTACTTC
>TRBJ1-2|NA|TRBV27|NA
CASSRKKFLNYGYTF
TGTGCCAGCAGCAGGAAGAAGTTTTTAAACTATGGCTACACCTTC
>TRBJ2-3|NA|TRBV7-3|NA
CASSLAQSKGTDTQYF
TGTGCCAGCAGCTTAGCCCAGAGTAAGGGGACAGATACGCAGTATTTT
>TRBJ2-3|few|TRBV29-1|NA
CSVEHPSGTDTQYF
TGCAGCGTTGAACACCCGAGCGGCACAGATACGCAGTATTTT
>TRBJ2-2|NA|TRBV9|NA
CASSGDGTLNTGELFF
TGTGCCAGCAGCGGCGACGGGACACTTAACACCGGGGAGCTGTTTTTT
>TRBJ2-3|NA|TRBV7-7|TRBD2
CASSSGLAGASTDTQYF
TGTGCTAGCAGCTCGGGACTAGCGGGAGCGAGCACAGATACGCAGTATTTT
>TRBJ2-5|NA|TRBV16|TRBD2
CASSQYLGASGSPGETQYF
TGTGCCAGCAGCCAATACCTGGGGGCTAGCGGGAGCCCCGGGGAGACCCAGTACTTC
>TRBJ1-4|NA|TRBV30|NA
CAWGSGVATNEKLFF
TGTGCCTGGGGCAGCGGCGTAGCAACTAATGAAAAACTGTTTTTT
>TRBJ1-1|NA|TRBV19|TRBD1
CASHIVGQGKSEAFF
TGTGCCAGCCATATTGTGGGACAGGGGAAATCTGAAGCTTTCTTT
>TRBJ2-7|once|TRBV7-9|TRBD1
CASSLLGQGNYEQYF
TGTGCCAGCAGCTTATTGGGACAGGGGAATTACGAGCAGTACTTC
>TRBJ2-5|NA|TRBV28|NA
CASSLLARGRQETQYF
TGTGCCAGCAGCCTTCTGGCGCGGGGGCGCCAAGAGACCCAGTACTTC